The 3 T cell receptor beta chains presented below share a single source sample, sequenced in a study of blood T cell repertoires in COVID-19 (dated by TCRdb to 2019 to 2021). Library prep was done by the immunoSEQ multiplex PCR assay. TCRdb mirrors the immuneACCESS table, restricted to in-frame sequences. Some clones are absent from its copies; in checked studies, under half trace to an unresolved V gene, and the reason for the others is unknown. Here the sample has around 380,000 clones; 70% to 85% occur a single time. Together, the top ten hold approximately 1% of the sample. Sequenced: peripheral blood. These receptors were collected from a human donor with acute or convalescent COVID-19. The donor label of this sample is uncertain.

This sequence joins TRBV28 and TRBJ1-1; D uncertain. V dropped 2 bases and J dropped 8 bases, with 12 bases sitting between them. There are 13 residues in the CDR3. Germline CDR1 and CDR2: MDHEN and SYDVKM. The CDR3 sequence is CASSLETAREAFF. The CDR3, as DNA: TGTGCCAGCAGTTTAGAAACAGCCCGAGAAGCTTTCTTT.

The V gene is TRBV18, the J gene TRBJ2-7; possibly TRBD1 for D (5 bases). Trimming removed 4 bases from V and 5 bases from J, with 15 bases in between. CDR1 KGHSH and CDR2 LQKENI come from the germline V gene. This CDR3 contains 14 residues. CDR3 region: CASSLKAWGDEQYF. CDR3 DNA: TGTGCCAGCTCACTCAAGGCGTGGGGCGACGAGCAGTACTTC.

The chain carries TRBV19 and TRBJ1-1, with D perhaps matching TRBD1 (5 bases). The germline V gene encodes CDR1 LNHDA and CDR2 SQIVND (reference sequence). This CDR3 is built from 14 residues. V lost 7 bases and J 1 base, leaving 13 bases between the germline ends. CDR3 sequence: CASINPGWNTEAFF. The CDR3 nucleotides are TGTGCCAGTATAAATCCAGGGTGGAACACTGAAGCTTTCTTT.